Included here is one T cell receptor (beta chain) sequence, with context. This sample was included in a study of blood T cell repertoires in COVID-19. In germline, CDR1 is LGHDT, CDR2 YNNKEL (reference sequence). The CDR3 is 16 residues long. With 5 bases removed from V and 1 base from J, the gap between germline ends came to 17 bases. In the study's own analysis: Scientists estimated how many nucleated cells there were by amplifying reference gene primers. TCRdb's copy holds only in-frame clones and misses some; the assay was immunoSEQ multiplex PCR. The D gene and trimming were derived from the DNA, and the V and J assignments and clone size from that table. The sample includes about 310,000 clones, 90% of them seen just once.

The specimen sequenced was peripheral blood. The V and J genes are TRBV3-1 (or the pseudogene TRBV3-2) and TRBJ1-2; D remains ambiguous. The source is a woman aged 30 to 39 with COVID-19, enrolled during active disease. This chain's CDR3 is CASSSALRGFNYGYTF. In DNA, the CDR3 is TGTGCCAGCAGCTCTGCACTCCGGGGATTTAACTATGGCTACACCTTC.